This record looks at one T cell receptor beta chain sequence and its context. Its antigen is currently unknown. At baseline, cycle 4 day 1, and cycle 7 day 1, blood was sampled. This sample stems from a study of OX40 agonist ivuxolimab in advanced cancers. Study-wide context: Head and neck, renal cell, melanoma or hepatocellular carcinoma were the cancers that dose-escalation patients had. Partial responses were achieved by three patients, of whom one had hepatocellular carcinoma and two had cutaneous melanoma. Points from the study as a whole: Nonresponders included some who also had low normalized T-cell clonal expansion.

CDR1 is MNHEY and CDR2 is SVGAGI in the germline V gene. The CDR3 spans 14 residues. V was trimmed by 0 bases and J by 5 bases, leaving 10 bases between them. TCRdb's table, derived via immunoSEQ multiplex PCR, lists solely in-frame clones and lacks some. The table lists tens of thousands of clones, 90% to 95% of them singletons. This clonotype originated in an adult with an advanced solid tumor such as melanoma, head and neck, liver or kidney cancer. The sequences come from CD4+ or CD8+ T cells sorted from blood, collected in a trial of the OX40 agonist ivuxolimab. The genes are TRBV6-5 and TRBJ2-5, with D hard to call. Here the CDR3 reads CASSYSAPSETQYF. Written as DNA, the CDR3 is TGTGCCAGCAGTTACTCGGCCCCATCTGAGACCCAGTACTTC.